These T cell receptor beta chains were read from a single sample in a study of STAT5B mutations in CD4+ large granular lymphocyte leukemia. Produced via immunoSEQ multiplex PCR; TCRdb's table is partial and in-frame only. The sample lists tens of thousands of clones; roughly 87% were seen once. Material for sequencing was CD4+ T cells from blood buffy coats. All receptors come from a human donor in good health. Each CDR3 is given with its conserved first and last residue. Each record gives: clone size, D gene, J gene, V gene, CDR3 protein, CDR3 DNA. A D gene is named only where the DNA matches it firmly. The size of a clone is reported for some rows only, either as once, few or many, or as a class for expanded clones.

abundance: -; d_gene: TRBD1; j_gene: TRBJ2-7; v_gene: TRBV28; CDR3aa: CASSLVRWTGSYEQYF; CDR3nt: TGTGCCAGCAGTTTGGTACGTTGGACAGGTTCCTACGAGCAGTACTTC
abundance: few; d_gene: -; j_gene: TRBJ1-5; v_gene: TRBV27; CDR3aa: CASSLGRSNQPQHF; CDR3nt: TGTGCCAGCAGTTTAGGACGGAGCAATCAGCCCCAGCATTTT
abundance: -; d_gene: -; j_gene: TRBJ2-2; v_gene: TRBV9; CDR3aa: CASSVAGNANTGELFF; CDR3nt: TGTGCCAGCAGCGTAGCGGGTAATGCGAACACCGGGGAGCTGTTTTTT
abundance: -; d_gene: TRBD1; j_gene: TRBJ2-2; v_gene: TRBV5-1; CDR3aa: CASSLGPETGYTGELFF; CDR3nt: TGCGCCAGCAGCTTGGGACCTGAGACAGGGTACACCGGGGAGCTGTTTTTT
abundance: -; d_gene: TRBD2; j_gene: TRBJ2-3; v_gene: TRBV5-1; CDR3aa: CASSLDSAGGTDTQYF; CDR3nt: TGCGCCAGCAGCTTGGACAGCGCGGGAGGCACAGATACGCAGTATTTT
abundance: -; d_gene: -; j_gene: TRBJ2-2; v_gene: TRBV13; CDR3aa: CASSLGAGETGELFF; CDR3nt: TGTGCCAGCAGCTTAGGGGCAGGGGAGACCGGGGAGCTGTTTTTT
abundance: -; d_gene: -; j_gene: TRBJ2-2; v_gene: TRBV19; CDR3aa: CASSIPYLTGELFF; CDR3nt: TGTGCCAGTAGTATACCCTACCTCACCGGGGAGCTGTTTTTT
abundance: -; d_gene: TRBD2; j_gene: TRBJ2-3; v_gene: TRBV6-1; CDR3aa: CASSEGLAGERTDTQYF; CDR3nt: TGTGCCAGCAGTGAAGGACTAGCGGGAGAAAGGACAGATACGCAGTATTTT
abundance: -; d_gene: -; j_gene: TRBJ2-2; v_gene: TRBV7-2; CDR3aa: CASSLSGPGTGELFF; CDR3nt: TGTGCCAGCAGCTTGAGCGGGCCTGGGACCGGGGAGCTGTTTTTT
abundance: -; d_gene: -; j_gene: TRBJ2-1; v_gene: TRBV11-3; CDR3aa: CASSLNSYNEQFF; CDR3nt: TGTGCCAGCAGCTTAAACTCCTACAATGAGCAGTTCTTC
abundance: few; d_gene: -; j_gene: TRBJ2-1; v_gene: TRBV5-1; CDR3aa: CASSLGQTAVGNEQFF; CDR3nt: TGCGCCAGCAGCTTGGGTCAGACGGCGGTGGGCAATGAGCAGTTCTTC
abundance: -; d_gene: -; j_gene: TRBJ1-1; v_gene: TRBV7-9; CDR3aa: CASSFRDTEAFF; CDR3nt: TGTGCCAGCAGCTTCAGGGACACTGAAGCTTTCTTT
abundance: once; d_gene: -; j_gene: TRBJ2-7; v_gene: TRBV2; CDR3aa: CASTPRTATPYEQYF; CDR3nt: TGTGCCAGCACCCCCCGGACGGCGACACCCTACGAGCAGTACTTC
abundance: -; d_gene: -; j_gene: TRBJ1-5; v_gene: TRBV5-1; CDR3aa: CASSLGENQPQHF; CDR3nt: TGCGCCAGCAGCTTAGGAGAGAATCAGCCCCAGCATTTT
abundance: -; d_gene: -; j_gene: TRBJ2-5; v_gene: TRBV15; CDR3aa: CATSRVRETQYF; CDR3nt: TGTGCCACCAGCAGAGTACGAGAGACCCAGTACTTC
abundance: -; d_gene: TRBD2; j_gene: TRBJ2-1; v_gene: TRBV2; CDR3aa: CASSERRGRVAEQFF; CDR3nt: TGTGCCAGCAGTGAGAGGCGCGGGAGGGTTGCTGAGCAGTTCTTC
abundance: -; d_gene: TRBD2; j_gene: TRBJ2-3; v_gene: TRBV19; CDR3aa: CASQKWASGRVGTDTQYF; CDR3nt: TGTGCCAGCCAAAAGTGGGCTAGCGGGAGGGTCGGCACAGATACGCAGTATTTT
abundance: -; d_gene: TRBD2; j_gene: TRBJ2-3; v_gene: TRBV4-3; CDR3aa: CASSQDRGGGDTQYF; CDR3nt: TGCGCCAGCAGCCAAGATCGGGGGGGTGGGGATACGCAGTATTTT
abundance: -; d_gene: TRBD1; j_gene: TRBJ2-7; v_gene: TRBV7-2; CDR3aa: CASSSRDRGREQYF; CDR3nt: TGTGCCAGCAGCTCCCGGGACAGGGGGCGTGAGCAGTACTTC
abundance: -; d_gene: -; j_gene: TRBJ2-5; v_gene: TRBV5-1; CDR3aa: CASSLSSANQETQYF; CDR3nt: TGCGCCAGCAGCCTGTCTAGCGCCAACCAAGAGACCCAGTACTTC
abundance: -; d_gene: -; j_gene: TRBJ2-7; v_gene: TRBV21-1; CDR3aa: CASSKRAGYRQPYEQYF; CDR3nt: TGTGCCAGCAGCAAAAGGGCAGGATACAGGCAGCCCTACGAGCAGTACTTC
abundance: -; d_gene: -; j_gene: TRBJ1-4; v_gene: TRBV5-4; CDR3aa: CASSRLTGEEEKLFF; CDR3nt: TGTGCCAGCAGCCGACTAACAGGAGAAGAAGAAAAACTGTTTTTT
abundance: -; d_gene: -; j_gene: TRBJ1-5; v_gene: TRBV6-6; CDR3aa: CASSSPTGINQPQHF; CDR3nt: TGTGCCAGCAGTTCTCCGACAGGAATCAATCAGCCCCAGCATTTT
abundance: -; d_gene: -; j_gene: TRBJ2-2; v_gene: TRBV5-1; CDR3aa: CASRDTEYTGELFF; CDR3nt: TGCGCCAGCAGGGACACAGAGTACACCGGGGAGCTGTTTTTT
abundance: -; d_gene: -; j_gene: TRBJ1-5; v_gene: TRBV6-5; CDR3aa: CASSQAWEQPQHF; CDR3nt: TGTGCCAGCAGCCAGGCGTGGGAGCAGCCCCAGCATTTT
abundance: once; d_gene: TRBD2; j_gene: TRBJ2-1; v_gene: TRBV6-5; CDR3aa: CASSYRAGGNEQFF; CDR3nt: TGTGCCAGCAGTTACCGGGCGGGAGGGAATGAGCAGTTCTTC
abundance: -; d_gene: -; j_gene: TRBJ1-1; v_gene: TRBV7-9; CDR3aa: CASSLQSINTEAFF; CDR3nt: TGTGCCAGCAGCTTACAGTCGATCAACACTGAAGCTTTCTTT
abundance: -; d_gene: -; j_gene: TRBJ2-7; v_gene: TRBV6-1; CDR3aa: CASMEGGYEQYF; CDR3nt: TGTGCCAGCATGGAGGGGGGGTACGAGCAGTACTTC
abundance: -; d_gene: -; j_gene: TRBJ2-7; v_gene: TRBV29-1; CDR3aa: CSVESGGDEQYF; CDR3nt: TGCAGCGTTGAATCCGGGGGCGACGAGCAGTACTTC
abundance: -; d_gene: TRBD2; j_gene: TRBJ2-5; v_gene: TRBV7-2; CDR3aa: CASSLAIAGGQETQYF; CDR3nt: TGTGCCAGCAGCTTAGCCATAGCGGGAGGGCAAGAGACCCAGTACTTC
abundance: -; d_gene: -; j_gene: TRBJ1-1; v_gene: TRBV5-1; CDR3aa: CASSAGQNTEAFF; CDR3nt: TGCGCCAGCAGCGCGGGACAGAACACTGAAGCTTTCTTT
abundance: -; d_gene: TRBD2; j_gene: TRBJ2-7; v_gene: TRBV7-2; CDR3aa: CASSLKSSGRLSSYEQYF; CDR3nt: TGTGCCAGCAGCTTAAAGTCTAGCGGGAGGCTCAGCTCCTACGAGCAGTACTTC
abundance: -; d_gene: -; j_gene: TRBJ2-5; v_gene: TRBV27; CDR3aa: CASTQRWGFGETQYF; CDR3nt: TGTGCCAGCACTCAAAGGTGGGGTTTCGGAGAGACCCAGTACTTC
abundance: -; d_gene: TRBD2; j_gene: TRBJ2-5; v_gene: TRBV5-6; CDR3aa: CASSFLAGAGGAETQYF; CDR3nt: TGTGCCAGCAGCTTTCTAGCGGGAGCGGGGGGGGCAGAGACCCAGTACTTC
abundance: -; d_gene: -; j_gene: TRBJ1-3; v_gene: TRBV6-1; CDR3aa: CASSEGASSGNTIYF; CDR3nt: TGTGCCAGCAGTGAAGGGGCAAGCTCTGGAAACACCATATATTTT
abundance: once; d_gene: -; j_gene: TRBJ2-2; v_gene: TRBV19; CDR3aa: CASSISARRGGGELFF; CDR3nt: TGTGCCAGTAGTATATCAGCCCGGAGAGGAGGCGGGGAGCTGTTTTTT
abundance: -; d_gene: -; j_gene: TRBJ1-2; v_gene: TRBV7-9; CDR3aa: CASSFGQGIYGYTF; CDR3nt: TGTGCCAGCAGCTTTGGTCAGGGGATCTATGGCTACACCTTC
abundance: -; d_gene: TRBD2; j_gene: TRBJ2-2; v_gene: TRBV2; CDR3aa: CASSSGLAGSGELFF; CDR3nt: TGTGCCAGCAGTTCGGGACTAGCGGGGTCCGGGGAGCTGTTTTTT
abundance: -; d_gene: TRBD2; j_gene: TRBJ2-3; v_gene: TRBV29-1; CDR3aa: CSVSGTSATDTQYF; CDR3nt: TGCAGCGTGTCCGGGACTAGCGCCACAGATACGCAGTATTTT
abundance: -; d_gene: -; j_gene: TRBJ2-5; v_gene: TRBV7-7; CDR3aa: CASSLLHQETQYF; CDR3nt: TGTGCCAGCAGCTTACTACACCAAGAGACCCAGTACTTC
abundance: -; d_gene: -; j_gene: TRBJ2-4; v_gene: TRBV11-1; CDR3aa: CASSRENNGAIQYF; CDR3nt: TGTGCCAGCAGCCGCGAGAACAACGGGGCCATTCAGTACTTC
abundance: -; d_gene: TRBD2; j_gene: TRBJ2-7; v_gene: TRBV11-2; CDR3aa: CASRGLAGGGYEQYF; CDR3nt: TGTGCCAGCAGGGGACTAGCGGGAGGGGGATACGAGCAGTACTTC
abundance: -; d_gene: TRBD1; j_gene: TRBJ2-1; v_gene: TRBV19; CDR3aa: CASSNPRTGKYNEQFF; CDR3nt: TGTGCCAGTAGCAATCCAAGGACAGGGAAATACAATGAGCAGTTCTTC
abundance: -; d_gene: -; j_gene: TRBJ1-3; v_gene: TRBV15; CDR3aa: CATSRDRAPGNTIYF; CDR3nt: TGTGCCACCAGCAGAGATCGGGCTCCTGGAAACACCATATATTTT
abundance: -; d_gene: -; j_gene: TRBJ1-1; v_gene: TRBV2; CDR3aa: CASSVEQGAEAFF; CDR3nt: TGTGCCAGCAGTGTCGAACAGGGAGCTGAAGCTTTCTTT
abundance: once; d_gene: TRBD1; j_gene: TRBJ1-4; v_gene: TRBV7-2; CDR3aa: CASSWTRGQGTELFF; CDR3nt: TGTGCCAGCAGCTGGACCCGGGGACAGGGGACGGAACTGTTTTTT